This entry lists 21 T cell receptor beta chains sequenced from one sample in a study of blood T cell repertoires in COVID-19. Sequencing used immunoSEQ multiplex PCR; TCRdb keeps in-frame clones, though not all of them. This table has under 300,000 clones, roughly nine tenths appearing once. Sequenced: peripheral blood. These receptor sequences come from a woman between 40 and 55 years old who had recovered from COVID-19.

Of note for this clone: Other DNA sequences within the sample encode an identical CDR3. This chain uses TRBV2 with TRBJ2-5; possible D gene TRBD2, 6 bases. The length of the CDR3 is 13 residues. CDR1 is SNHLY, CDR2 FYNNEI, per germline. V shed 4 bases and J shed 5 bases, with 11 bases lying between them. As DNA, the CDR3 is TGTGCCAGCAGTGTAGGCGGGGAGGAGACCCAGTACTTC. This translates into CASSVGGEETQYF.

The gene calls are TRBV6-2 or TRBV6-3 and TRBJ2-1; D perhaps matches TRBD2 (5 bases). CDR3 length: 18 amino acids. Trimming took off 5 bases at V and 4 bases at J, with 24 bases between the two ends. CDR1 and CDR2 from the germline V gene are MNHEY and SVGEGT. CDR3 region: CASSLGSAGLQAYNEQFF. DNA of the CDR3: TGTGCCAGCAGTCTCGGCTCGGCAGGACTCCAGGCATACAATGAGCAGTTCTTC.

The chain is built from TRBV25-1 and TRBJ1-4; TRBD1 aligns across 7 bases. Germline CDR1 and CDR2: MGHDK and SYGVNS. This CDR3 contains 14 residues. V gave up 5 bases and J gave up 4 bases; unmatched junction bases: 4. The CDR3 sequence: CASSWDSNNEKLFF. The CDR3 nucleotides read TGTGCCAGCAGTTGGGACAGTAATAATGAAAAACTGTTTTTT.

V usage is TRBV9 and J usage is TRBJ2-7; 7 nucleotides agree with TRBD2. Unmatched junction bases numbered 20, after V lost 3 bases and J lost 5 bases. This CDR3 contains 18 residues. Germline CDR1 and CDR2: SGDLS and YYNGEE. The CDR3 DNA reads as TGTGCCAGCAGCGAGACCCTTGAAACGGGACGGGAGGCCCACGAGCAGTACTTC. It yields the protein CASSETLETGREAHEQYF.

This sequence joins TRBV2 and TRBJ2-3, with D perhaps TRBD2 (5 bases). Trimming took 8 bases from V and 0 from J, leaving 12 bases between them. CDR3 length: 14 amino acids. CDR1 and CDR2 from the germline V gene are SNHLY and FYNNEI. CDR3 DNA: TGTGCCAGCGTAGGGAGCGGAAGCACAGATACGCAGTATTTT. Its protein product is CASVGSGSTDTQYF.

Here the CDR3 reads CASSAQGVSDSPLHF. The CDR3 bases are TGTGCCAGCAGCGCACAGGGTGTGAGTGATTCACCCCTCCACTTT. The chain links TRBV5-4 to TRBJ1-6; perhaps TRBD1 as D (6 bases). This CDR3 comprises 15 residues. V lost 4 bases, J lost 8 bases, and 16 bases lay in between. The germline V gene encodes CDR1 SGHNT and CDR2 YYREEE (reference sequence).

The J gene is TRBJ2-7, the V gene TRBV10-3; TRBD2 aligns across 7 bases. The CDR3 is made up of 15 amino acids. CDR1 is ENHRY and CDR2 is SYGVKD in the germline V gene. V shed 7 bases, J shed 0 bases, and the junction held 9 bases outside the gene matches. The CDR3: CAITAIAGSSYEQYF. CDR3 bases: TGTGCCATCACCGCGATAGCGGGCAGCTCCTACGAGCAGTACTTC.

V gene TRBV4-1 combines with J gene TRBJ2-6; D call uncertain. This CDR3 has 17 residues. V was trimmed by 0 bases and J by 0 bases, leaving 9 bases between them. CDR1 is MGHRA and CDR2 is YSYEKL in the germline V gene. CDR3 DNA sequence: TGCGCCAGCAGCCAAGAAACAGTTTTCTCTGGGGCCAACGTCCTGACTTTC. Its translation: CASSQETVFSGANVLTF.

V and J are TRBV9 and TRBJ2-1; 9 bases match TRBD2. Losses at the gene ends were 5 bases for V and 8 bases for J; bases not matched to a gene: 5. This CDR3 comprises 13 residues. The germline CDR1 and CDR2 sequences are SGDLS and YYNGEE. CDR3 amino acids: CASSGGGADEQFF. Written as DNA, the CDR3 is TGTGCCAGCAGTGGCGGGGGGGCGGATGAGCAGTTCTTC.

The V call is TRBV10-3, the J call TRBJ1-3, with D possibly being TRBD1 (5 bases). The germline V gene encodes CDR1 ENHRY and CDR2 SYGVKD. The CDR3 has 15 residues. Trimming removed 6 bases at V and 3 bases at J, with 15 bases between. CDR3 region: CAISTQLTDGNTIYF. In DNA form, the CDR3 reads TGTGCCATCAGCACTCAATTGACAGATGGAAACACCATATATTTT.

The chain uses TRBV28 and TRBJ1-1; D possibly corresponds to TRBD1 (5 bases). From germline, CDR1 is MDHEN and CDR2 SYDVKM. This CDR3 is 15 amino acids long. V lost 4 bases, J lost 4 bases, and 16 bases lay in between. The CDR3 reads CASSYAGHLGTEAFF. For the CDR3, the DNA is TGTGCCAGCAGTTACGCAGGGCACCTCGGCACTGAAGCTTTCTTT.

V gene TRBV2 combines with J gene TRBJ1-2; 9 bases align to TRBD1. Unmatched junction bases numbered 14, after V lost 8 bases and J lost 4 bases. CDR1 and CDR2 from the germline V gene are SNHLY and FYNNEI. The CDR3 is made up of 16 amino acids. The CDR3 loop reads CASSPGTGIFFYGYTF. CDR3 coding DNA: TGTGCCAGCTCCCCCGGGACAGGGATTTTTTTCTATGGCTACACCTTC. Using reference TRBV2 and TRBJ1-2 for the parts outside the CDR3, the full variable domain is EPEVTQTPSHQVTQMGQEVILRCVPISNHLYFYWYRQILGQKVEFLVSFYNNEISEKSEIFDDQFSVERPDGSNFTLKIRSTKLEDSAMYFCASSPGTGIFFYGYTFGSGTRLTVV.

The chain uses TRBV6-1 and TRBJ2-6; D is uncertain. The germline CDR1 and CDR2 sequences are MNHNS and SASEGT. V was pared by 3 bases and J by 0 bases, with 6 bases between. This CDR3 contains 15 residues. CDR3 DNA: TGTGCCAGCAGTGAGTCCCTCTCTGGGGCCAACGTCCTGACTTTC. Encoded protein: CASSESLSGANVLTF.

The rearrangement links TRBV10-2 to TRBJ2-3, with D unresolved. Deletions cut 4 bases from V and 5 bases from J, with 4 bases between. CDR3 length: 11 amino acids. Germline V gene data show CDR1 as WSHSY and CDR2 as SAAADI. The CDR3 sequence: CASSAVDTQYF. For the CDR3, the DNA is TGCGCCAGCAGTGCTGTAGATACGCAGTATTTT.

The chain uses TRBV18 and TRBJ1-1, with D perhaps TRBD1 (6 bases). The CDR3 has 14 residues. Looked up from germline, CDR1 is KGHSH and CDR2 is LQKENI. The germline V and J ends were trimmed by 3 bases and 4 bases, with 12 bases remaining between them. The DNA of the CDR3 is TGTGCCAGCTCACCCGCCCAGGGGAGCACTGAAGCTTTCTTT. Its translation is CASSPAQGSTEAFF.

In the case of this clone: A read error may produce the germline difference seen at one junction end. The gene calls are TRBV3-1 (or the pseudogene TRBV3-2) and TRBJ1-2; a weak D match, TRBD1 (5 bases). The CDR3 is 11 amino acids. Germline V gives CDR1 LGHDT, CDR2 YNNKEL (reference sequence). CDR3 amino acids: CASSQGGSPLF. The DNA for the CDR3 is TGTGCCAGCAGCCAAGGGGGCAGCCCTCTCTTC.

The V and J genes are TRBV10-3 and TRBJ2-3; 7 nucleotides align to TRBD2. With V trimmed by 3 bases and J by 4 bases, 7 bases remained unmatched. Germline assignment: CDR1 ENHRY and CDR2 SYGVKD. The CDR3 runs 15 residues. The CDR3 reads CAISDWTGGADTQYF. DNA of the CDR3: TGTGCCATCAGTGACTGGACGGGGGGTGCAGATACGCAGTATTTT.

This chain joins TRBV9 and TRBJ2-3; D ambiguous. CDR3 length: 17 residues. V was cut by 0 bases and J by 0 bases, with 14 bases left in between. Per the germline V gene, CDR1 is SGDLS and CDR2 is YYNGEE. CDR3 nucleotide sequence: TGTGCCAGCAGCGTAGCTCTATTAACTCCTAGCACAGATACGCAGTATTTT. Translation gives CASSVALLTPSTDTQYF.

V gene TRBV24-1 combines with J gene TRBJ2-5; possible D gene TRBD1, 7 bases. The V end was cut by 4 bases, the J end by 4 bases, with 12 bases between. Germline lookup yields CDR1 KGHDR and CDR2 SFDVKD. This CDR3 comprises 14 residues. The CDR3: CATSETGTVETQYF. As DNA, the CDR3 is TGTGCCACCAGTGAGACAGGGACTGTAGAGACCCAGTACTTC.

The chain carries TRBV5-4 and TRBJ1-2; TRBD1 is a possible D gene (5 bases). CDR3 length equals 15 residues. Germline-derived CDR1 and CDR2 are SGHNT and YYREEE (reference sequence). Trimming left V 3 bases short and J 0 bases short, with 12 bases between. The CDR3: CASSSIQVANYGYTF. The CDR3 bases are TGTGCCAGCAGCTCGATACAGGTAGCTAACTATGGCTACACCTTC.

This chain links TRBV28 with TRBJ2-5, with 8 bases fitting TRBD1. Germline V CDR1 and CDR2: MDHEN, SYDVKM. CDR3 length: 14 residues. J gave up 4 bases and V 3 bases, and 4 bases lay outside the gene matches. The DNA for the CDR3 is TGTGCCAGCAGTTTCACAGGGGGAGGAGAGACCCAGTACTTC. Its protein product is CASSFTGGGETQYF.